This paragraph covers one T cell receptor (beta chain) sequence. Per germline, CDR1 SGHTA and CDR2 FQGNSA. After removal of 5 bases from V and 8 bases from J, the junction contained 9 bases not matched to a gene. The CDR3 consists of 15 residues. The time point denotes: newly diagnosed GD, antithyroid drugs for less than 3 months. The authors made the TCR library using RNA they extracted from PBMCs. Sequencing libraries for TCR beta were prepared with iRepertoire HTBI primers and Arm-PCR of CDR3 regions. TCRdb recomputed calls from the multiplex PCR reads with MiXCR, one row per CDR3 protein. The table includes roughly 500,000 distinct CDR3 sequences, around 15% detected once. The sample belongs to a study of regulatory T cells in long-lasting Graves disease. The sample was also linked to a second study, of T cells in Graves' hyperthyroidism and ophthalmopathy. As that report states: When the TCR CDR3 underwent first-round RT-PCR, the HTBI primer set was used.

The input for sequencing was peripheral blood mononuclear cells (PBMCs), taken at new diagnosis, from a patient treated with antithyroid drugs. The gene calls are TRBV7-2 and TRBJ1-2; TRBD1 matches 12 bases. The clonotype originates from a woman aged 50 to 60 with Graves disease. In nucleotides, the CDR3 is TGTGCCAGCAGCCCCCGGGACAGGGGGCTGGTCGGCTACACCTTC. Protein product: CASSPRDRGLVGYTF.